These 21 T cell receptor beta chains share one sample of origin, sequenced in a study of T-cell reconstitution after alpha-beta-depleted transplantation in children. Preparation of the TCRbeta library involved a method that used unique molecular identifiers. TCRdb independently ran MiXCR on the PCR reads; one entry per CDR3 protein. This sample yields about 140,000 distinct CDR3 sequences, of which roughly 8.8% are seen a single time; 15% to 20% belongs to the top ten. The sample in question was PBMCs, mostly from graft donor cells, obtained 180 days after TCRalphabeta/CD19-depleted stem cell transplant. These receptors originate from a female patient aged 2-10 years who had a stem cell transplant for congenital amegakaryocytic thrombocytopenia, so the T cells may come from the graft donor.

This clonotype has ten or more counts. The CDR3 DNA sequence: TGCAGTGCTAGACCCGGGACATACCCTAGGTACAATGAGCAGTTCTTC. This codes for CSARPGTYPRYNEQFF. This rearrangement joins TRBV20-1 to TRBJ2-1, with D possibly being TRBD1 (6 bases). Trimming removed 2 bases from V and 4 bases from J, with 18 bases in between. CDR1 and CDR2 from the germline V gene are DFQATT and SNEGSKA (reference sequence). The CDR3 extends over 16 amino acids.

This clonotype was recorded a few times. The chain combines TRBV7-8 with TRBJ2-5; 10 nucleotides match TRBD2. Germline-derived CDR1 and CDR2 are SGHVS and FQNEAQ. The V and J ends lost 6 bases and 2 bases, in that order; junction bases with no gene match: 12. This CDR3 is 17 amino acids long. In DNA, the CDR3 is TGTGCCAGCAGTAGGACAGGAGCGGGGGGGAAACAAGAGACCCAGTACTTC. Amino acid sequence: CASSRTGAGGKQETQYF.

This clonotype was observed at least ten times. This chain links TRBV5-1 with TRBJ2-2; possibly TRBD1 or TRBD2 for D (5 bases each). CDR3 length equals 16 residues. Germline CDR1 reads SGHRS; CDR2 reads YFSETQ. The V and J ends lost 0 bases and 4 bases respectively, with 13 bases between them. The DNA for the CDR3 is TGCGCCAGCAGCTTGGCCGTAGGGACGGCCACCGGGGAGCTGTTTTTT. It specifies CASSLAVGTATGELFF.

Many counts were recorded for this clonotype. The chain couples TRBV6-1 to TRBJ1-2; TRBD1 aligns across 10 bases. The CDR3 extends over 12 amino acids. V gave up 11 bases and J gave up 4 bases; unmatched junction bases: 4. Germline CDR1 is MNHNS and CDR2 is SASEGT. CDR3: CAGRTGGYGYTF. The CDR3 DNA sequence: TGTGCCGGACGGACAGGGGGCTATGGCTACACCTTC.

This clonotype was detected many times. The CDR3 DNA reads as TGTGCCATCAGGGACAGGGGGCGCGGGTACGAGCAGTACTTC. It yields the protein CAIRDRGRGYEQYF. The chain links TRBV10-3 to TRBJ2-7; 11 bases are a match to TRBD1. This CDR3 contains 14 residues. The ends lost 6 bases at V and 4 bases at J; junction bases unmatched: 5. In germline, CDR1 is ENHRY, CDR2 SYGVKD.

This clonotype has at least ten counts. V is TRBV15 and J is TRBJ1-5, with D unresolved. V was clipped by 1 base and J by 0 bases, with 16 bases between them. Germline-derived CDR1 and CDR2 are LNHNV and YYDKDF (reference sequence). The CDR3 sequence is 18 residues long. CDR3 sequence reads: CATSRVPPRFDSNQPQHF. The CDR3 DNA reads TGTGCCACCAGCAGAGTCCCCCCTAGATTCGATAGCAATCAGCCCCAGCATTTT.

The chain links TRBV11-2 to TRBJ2-7, with D hard to call. The V end was cut by 5 bases, the J end by 3 bases, with 11 bases between. The length of the CDR3 is 13 residues. Germline V lookup: CDR1 SGHAT, CDR2 FQNNGV. CDR3 sequence: CASSPVRDYEQYF. Written as DNA, the CDR3 is TGTGCCAGCAGCCCCGTAAGGGACTACGAGCAGTACTTC.

This clonotype was found many times. The J gene is TRBJ2-7, the V gene TRBV28, with D hard to call. Germline assignment: CDR1 MDHEN and CDR2 SYDVKM. The CDR3 runs 13 residues. V was shortened by 1 base and J by 2 bases, with 6 bases between the two germline ends. The CDR3 DNA is TGTGCCAGCAGTTTATTGGGGACCTACGAGCAGTACTTC. Amino acid sequence: CASSLLGTYEQYF.

The table lists this clonotype with a few counts. This rearrangement joins TRBV10-3 to TRBJ2-3; D is possibly TRBD2 (6 bases). The CDR3 consists of 18 residues. The germline V gene encodes CDR1 ENHRY and CDR2 SYGVKD. The V end was cut by 2 bases, the J end by 0 bases, with 18 bases between. The CDR3 nucleotides are TGTGCCATCAGTGAGCCCACCCTCGGCGGGGCCAGCACAGATACGCAGTATTTT. Its protein product is CAISEPTLGGASTDTQYF.

This clonotype occurred many times. The chain has TRBV10-3 and TRBJ2-5; 8 positions match TRBD1. The CDR3 consists of 14 residues. The trim removed 4 bases at V and 4 bases at J, leaving 5 bases unmatched. From germline, CDR1 is ENHRY and CDR2 SYGVKD. The CDR3 sequence is CAISGRGPGETQYF. The CDR3 DNA reads as TGTGCCATCAGTGGCAGGGGGCCGGGAGAGACCCAGTACTTC.

Concerning this clonotype itself: Given a much more abundant clone one base away, this may be a read error. This chain connects TRBV12-3 or TRBV12-4 to TRBJ2-4; 8 nucleotides match TRBD1. This CDR3 comprises 14 residues. CDR3 protein: CASGGQGAKNIQCF. CDR3 coding DNA: TGTGCCAGCGGGGGGCAGGGGGCCAAAAACATTCAGTGCTTC.

The V gene is TRBV28, the J gene TRBJ2-7, with 12 bases identical to TRBD2. The CDR3 consists of 17 residues. Germline CDR1 reads MDHEN; CDR2 reads SYDVKM. J was trimmed by 2 bases and V by 7 bases; bases with no gene match: 12. CDR3 nucleotides: TGTGCCAGCATCCTAGCGGGGGGGCCGGGTCGAACCTACGAGCAGTACTTC. Encoded protein: CASILAGGPGRTYEQYF.

V usage is TRBV7-8 and J usage is TRBJ2-7, with 11 positions matching TRBD2. This CDR3 has 17 amino acids. V dropped 5 bases and J dropped 0; count of bases not matched to a gene: 9. Germline values: CDR1 SGHVS, CDR2 FQNEAQ. This CDR3 reads CASSIPGTSGDSYEQYF. The CDR3 DNA is TGTGCCAGCAGCATCCCCGGGACTAGCGGAGACTCCTACGAGCAGTACTTC.

This clonotype was found many times. J is TRBJ2-1 and V is TRBV20-1; D remains ambiguous. V lost 3 bases and J 8 bases, leaving 5 bases between the germline ends. The CDR3 is 10 residues long. From germline, CDR1 is DFQATT and CDR2 SNEGSKA (reference sequence). The CDR3 DNA is TGCAGTGCTAGGTCCCATGAGCAGTTCTTC. It translates to CSARSHEQFF.

This clonotype has a count of ten or more. The chain is built from TRBV20-1 and TRBJ2-7; 7 bases agree with TRBD2. Trimming cost V 5 bases and J 2 bases; bases outside gene matches: 6. This CDR3 has 13 residues. CDR1 DFQATT and CDR2 SNEGSKA come from the germline V gene (reference sequence). CDR3 nucleotide sequence: TGCAGTGCTCTACTCGCGGGGGCCTACGAGCAGTACTTC. The encoded protein is CSALLAGAYEQYF.

Remarks on this clonotype: A much larger clone differs by one base, so this may be a read error. The CDR3 sequence is CATSEPSRGLDTQYF. For the CDR3, the DNA is TGTGCCACCAGTGAACCGTCCAGGGGGCTAGATACGCAGTATTTT. This rearrangement joins TRBV24-1 to TRBJ2-3; 8 nucleotides align to TRBD1. The CDR3 totals 15 residues. Germline CDR1 and CDR2: KGHDR and SFDVKD. V lost 4 bases to trimming and J lost 5 bases; unmatched junction nucleotides: 7.

Only a few counts were recorded for this clonotype. The chain links TRBV13 to TRBJ2-7; no firm D call. Trimming stripped 4 bases from V and 2 bases from J, with 12 bases between. Germline CDR1 and CDR2: PRHDT and FYEKMQ (reference sequence). CDR3 length: 14 amino acids. The CDR3, as DNA: TGTGCCAGCAGCTCCGAGACAAATCCCTACGAGCAGTACTTC. Translated: CASSSETNPYEQYF.

This chain links TRBV7-6 with TRBJ2-1; tentatively, D is TRBD2 (7 bases). V was clipped by 4 bases and J by 3 bases, with 22 bases between them. Germline CDR1 SGHVS, CDR2 FNYEAQ. CDR3 length: 18 amino acids. The CDR3 loop reads CASSSGEGGGLIYNEQFF. CDR3 DNA: TGTGCCAGCAGCTCGGGAGAAGGCGGGGGCCTTATCTACAATGAGCAGTTCTTC. Variable domain in full (rest from reference TRBV7-6 and TRBJ2-1): GAGVSQSPRYKVTKRGQDVALRCDPISGHVSLYWYRQALGQGPEFLTYFNYEAQQDKSGLPNDRFSAERPEGSISTLTIQRTEQRDSAMYRCASSSGEGGGLIYNEQFFGPGTRLTVL.

This clonotype was counted only a few times. The genes are TRBV6-1 and TRBJ2-2, with a possible D match to TRBD2 (6 bases). This CDR3 spans 14 amino acids. The germline V gene has CDR1 MNHNS and CDR2 SASEGT. Trimming left V 6 bases short and J 3 bases short, with 11 bases between. The CDR3 region has the DNA TGTGCCAGCAGGCCTTGGGGGGACACCGGGGAGCTGTTTTTT. Amino acid sequence: CASRPWGDTGELFF.

This clonotype is medium-sized (0.01 to 0.1%). The V gene is TRBV5-1, the J gene TRBJ2-7; 8 bases agree with TRBD2. Germline V lookup: CDR1 SGHRS, CDR2 YFSETQ. V shed 0 bases, J shed 9 bases, and the junction held 11 bases outside the gene matches. The CDR3 sequence is 15 residues long. The CDR3 region is CASSLETDGRAAQYF. In nucleotides, the CDR3 is TGCGCCAGCAGCTTGGAAACTGACGGGAGGGCGGCGCAGTACTTC. Variable domain in full (rest from reference TRBV5-1 and TRBJ2-7): KAGVTQTPRYLIKTRGQQVTLSCSPISGHRSVSWYQQTPGQGLQFLFEYFSETQRNKGNFPGRFSGRQFSNSRSEMNVSTLELGDSALYLCASSLETDGRAAQYFGPGTRLTVT.

The chain links TRBV6-2 or TRBV6-3 to TRBJ2-5; no firm D call. Trimming stripped 2 bases from V and 2 bases from J, with 9 bases between. CDR1 is MNHEY, CDR2 SVGEGT, per germline. CDR3 length: 14 amino acids. The CDR3 sequence: CASSYGQHQETQYF. The CDR3 bases are TGTGCCAGCAGTTACGGGCAGCATCAAGAGACCCAGTACTTC.